This entry describes one T cell receptor beta chain. This entry comes from a study of blood T cell repertoires in COVID-19. Study-level background: Samples taken during acute and convalescent COVID-19 were collected in the United States, Italy and Spain. PBMCs, B-cell-depleted T cells, or T cells were the source of the cDNA or gDNA that made up the material.

TCRdb's table, derived via immunoSEQ multiplex PCR, lists solely in-frame clones and lacks some. The profile shows approximately 200,000 clones, about 85% of them singletons. The length of the CDR3 is 16 residues. Unmatched junction bases numbered 11, after V lost 5 bases and J lost 2 bases. Germline V gene sequence: CDR1 MDHEN, CDR2 SYDVKM. The receptor was derived from a man between 65 and 85 years old with acute or convalescent COVID-19. The sequenced material came from peripheral blood. The chain has TRBV28 and TRBJ1-2, with 7 bases aligning to TRBD1. CDR3 in DNA: TGTGCCAGCAGTGGTGCAGGGGGGATGATCAACTATGGCTACACCTTC. It translates to CASSGAGGMINYGYTF.